The 16 T cell receptor beta chains listed next were all sequenced from one sample in a study of cytomegalovirus exposure and HLA in healthy donors. Primers included in the PCR were 60 Vbeta and 13 Jbeta primers. Libraries were prepared by immunoSEQ multiplex PCR; TCRdb keeps only in-frame clonotypes and omits some of them. The table records some 130,000 clones, around 80% of them present only once. The sequenced sample consisted of PBMCs. The receptors here all came from a man aged 35 to 55 in good health and CMV-seropositive.

The V gene is TRBV7-8, the J gene TRBJ2-3; tentative D call: TRBD2 (6 bases). This CDR3 is built from 13 residues. The V gene lost 1 base and the J gene lost 6 bases, with 8 bases spanning the gap. Looked up from germline, CDR1 is SGHVS and CDR2 is FQNEAQ. CDR3 sequence (DNA): TGTGCCAGCAGCTTAGGACTAGGGGATACGCAGTATTTT. Its protein is CASSLGLGDTQYF.

The V and J genes are TRBV10-3 and TRBJ1-2, with 9 positions matching TRBD1. V was pared by 6 bases and J by 2 bases, with 4 bases of the junction left unmatched. Looked up from germline, CDR1 is ENHRY and CDR2 is SYGVKD. CDR3 length equals 14 residues. The CDR3 nucleotides are TGTGCCATCAGGCCGGGACAGGGAAACTATGGCTACACCTTC. This gives the protein CAIRPGQGNYGYTF.

The chain recombines TRBV14 with TRBJ2-3; unclear D gene. V lost 5 bases, J lost 3 bases, and 9 bases lay in between. There are 13 residues in the CDR3. Germline loops: CDR1 SGHDN, CDR2 FVKESK. The CDR3 here is CASSFLLTDTQYF. The DNA of the CDR3 is TGTGCCAGCAGCTTCCTATTAACAGATACGCAGTATTTT.

There are a few counts of this clone. The V call is TRBV30, the J call TRBJ2-5; 10 nucleotides match TRBD2. This CDR3 is built from 14 residues. CDR1 and CDR2 from the germline V gene are GTSNPN and SVGIG (reference sequence). Losses at the gene ends were 4 bases for V and 4 bases for J; bases not matched to a gene: 6. The chain's CDR3 is CAWKSGRAIETQYF. The CDR3 coding sequence is TGTGCCTGGAAAAGCGGGAGGGCCATAGAGACCCAGTACTTC.

The chain has TRBV19 and TRBJ2-7, with 10 bases that match TRBD1. Per germline, CDR1 LNHDA and CDR2 SQIVND (reference sequence). With V trimmed by 1 base and J by 3 bases, 3 bases remained unmatched. This CDR3 spans 15 amino acids. DNA of the CDR3: TGTGCCAGTAGTATAGCCGGGACAGGGGACTACGAGCAGTACTTC. Protein product: CASSIAGTGDYEQYF.

The CDR3 spells CASSVAGGDKLFF. CDR3 bases: TGCGCCAGCAGTGTTGCCGGTGGAGACAAACTGTTTTTT. The rearrangement links TRBV10-1 to TRBJ1-4, with no clear D. CDR1 and CDR2 (germline): WNHNN, SYGVQD (reference sequence). Trimming shortened V by 4 bases and J by 11 bases, and 14 bases separated the two germline ends. The CDR3 loop spans 13 amino acids.

This clone was counted once. The chain recombines TRBV9 with TRBJ2-5; tentatively, D is TRBD2 (6 bases). This CDR3 has 15 amino acids. The V gene lost 0 bases and the J gene lost 2 bases, with 11 bases spanning the gap. Germline V gene sequence: CDR1 SGDLS, CDR2 YYNGEE. CDR3 loop: CASSVAGLIQETQYF. DNA of the CDR3: TGTGCCAGCAGCGTAGCTGGACTAATTCAAGAGACCCAGTACTTC.

The V gene is TRBV19, the J gene TRBJ2-1; 8 bases fit TRBD2. The CDR3 length is 15 residues. V dropped 0 bases and J dropped 10; count of bases not matched to a gene: 8. CDR1 LNHDA and CDR2 SQIVND come from the germline V gene (reference sequence). CDR3 DNA: TGTGCCAGTAGTATAGAGGGGGTAGCGGGACAAGAGCAGTTCTTC. Amino acid sequence: CASSIEGVAGQEQFF.

The chain joins TRBV28 to TRBJ1-6; D gene ambiguous. Germline CDR1 and CDR2: MDHEN and SYDVKM. V lost 4 bases to trimming and J lost 8 bases, with 15 bases between them. The CDR3 length is 15 residues. The CDR3 sequence: CASSSLNLADSPLHF. The CDR3 region has the DNA TGTGCCAGCAGTTCTTTGAACCTAGCGGATTCACCCCTCCACTTT. Filled out from reference TRBV28 and TRBJ1-6, the complete variable domain reads DVKVTQSSRYLVKRTGEKVFLECVQDMDHENMFWYRQDPGLGLRLIYFSYDVKMKEKGDIPEGYSVSREKKERFSLILESASTNQTSMYLCASSSLNLADSPLHFGNGTRLTVT.

The V call is TRBV6-4, the J call TRBJ1-6; the match to TRBD1 covers 8 bases. The CDR3 contains 16 residues. Germline-derived CDR1 and CDR2 are MRHNA and SNTAGT. V dropped 6 bases and J dropped 8; count of bases not matched to a gene: 12. The CDR3 protein is CASSQTGQGGYSPLHF. In DNA, the CDR3 is TGTGCCAGCAGCCAGACTGGACAGGGTGGATATTCACCCCTCCACTTT.

This chain joins TRBV11-3 and TRBJ2-1; possible D gene TRBD2, 5 bases. This CDR3 comprises 12 residues. V was pared by 5 bases and J by 9 bases, with 11 bases between. Looked up from germline, CDR1 is SGHNT and CDR2 is YENEEA. In nucleotides, the CDR3 is TGTGCCAGCAGCCAACTAGATACTGAGCAGTTCTTC. It yields the protein CASSQLDTEQFF.

The chain combines TRBV27 with TRBJ1-5, with D unresolved. This CDR3 comprises 18 residues. CDR1 and CDR2 from the germline V gene are MNHEY and SMNVEV (reference sequence). Trimming removed 6 bases from V and 0 bases from J, with 21 bases in between. For the CDR3, the DNA is TGTGCCAGCAGCCCCAGAGGGCTGAGGTGGGGTAGCAATCAGCCCCAGCATTTT. This encodes CASSPRGLRWGSNQPQHF.

This clone was counted once. The V and J genes are TRBV30 and TRBJ2-1; 7 bases match TRBD2. V was pared by 3 bases and J by 12 bases, with 11 bases of the junction left unmatched. The CDR3 runs 13 residues. Germline lookup yields CDR1 GTSNPN and CDR2 SVGIG (reference sequence). The CDR3 coding sequence is TGTGCCTGGAGGGTGGGAGGGACGCAGGTGCAGTTCTTC. Translation: CAWRVGGTQVQFF.

The gene calls are TRBV7-2 and TRBJ1-2; possible D gene TRBD1, 6 bases. The CDR3 is 15 residues long. Trimming removed 1 base at V and 0 bases at J, with 9 bases between. Germline V gene data show CDR1 as SGHTA and CDR2 as FQGNSA. The CDR3 spells CASSLVQGPNYGYTF. CDR3 in DNA: TGTGCCAGCAGCTTAGTCCAGGGGCCTAACTATGGCTACACCTTC.

V usage is TRBV5-6 and J usage is TRBJ2-7, with D possibly being TRBD2 (6 bases). The CDR3 covers 14 residues. Germline CDR1 is SGHDT and CDR2 is YYEEEE. The V end was cut by 4 bases, the J end by 0 bases, with 11 bases between. CDR3: CASSGSGFSYEQYF. CDR3 sequence (DNA): TGTGCCAGCAGCGGGAGCGGGTTCTCCTACGAGCAGTACTTC.

V gene TRBV13 combines with J gene TRBJ2-7, with TRBD2 matching over 11 bases. The CDR3 length is 15 residues. The V gene's germline CDR1 is PRHDT and CDR2 FYEKMQ (reference sequence). V lost 5 bases and J lost 0; bases outside the gene matches: 3. CDR3 in amino acids: CASSAGTSGSYEQYF. CDR3 nucleotide sequence: TGTGCCAGCAGCGCCGGGACTAGCGGCTCCTACGAGCAGTACTTC.